A selection of T cell receptor beta chains follows, all from one sample in a study of response to subunit inactivated influenza vaccine. TCRdb analysed the RT-PCR reads with MiXCR anew, one entry per CDR3 protein. The sample lists 800,000 or so distinct CDR3 sequences; less than 25% were seen once. This specimen was PBMCs from blood, taken less than 6 days after vaccination. The origin of the receptors is a man aged 50 to 59 who received an inactivated influenza vaccine. The CDR3 runs from the conserved cysteine through the conserved F or W.

>TRBV29-1
CSVEDYSQGLGGYTF
>TRBV15
CATSRDAPGQGTQYF
>TRBV9
CASSNGGRETQYF
>TRBV2
CASGQSAYNEQFF
>TRBV20-1
CSAPLGSLSTDTQYF
>TRBV29-1
CSVAPGPREKLFF
>TRBV12-3/TRBV12-4
CASSTTGRDYGYTF
>TRBV6-5
CASSWGRSGELFF
>TRBV4-3
CASSHGGGTEAFF
>TRBV4-3
CASSQEIRGVEQFF
>TRBV11-2
CASSLLRVNLRNTEAFF
>TRBV4-1
CASSQVLGGDLPIYEQYF
>TRBV7-9
CASSQARTGPETQYF
>TRBV20-1
CSASELPREGYTF
>TRBV27
CASSSSSFGTGANQPQHF
>TRBV21-1
CASSIRTGEQYF
>TRBV15
CATSRGQGSNNEQFF
>TRBV11-2
CASSFTHGQGWNEKLFF
>TRBV25-1
CASSEGGWELFF
>TRBV10-3
CAISQGQETQYF
>TRBV12-3/TRBV12-4
CASRGAVYEQYF
>TRBV7-2
CASSPTGIPTQYF
>TRBV29-1
CSARGRGDTEAFF
>TRBV2
CASGGTTLYEQYF
>TRBV20-1
CSVGSETQYF
>TRBV4-3
CASSQDSAGTEAFF
>TRBV12-3/TRBV12-4
CASSPFGGGELFF
>TRBV12-3/TRBV12-4
CASSYAGQGNNEQFF
>TRBV10-3
CAITLAGPSTGELFF
>TRBV27
CASSVTMNTEAFF
>TRBV18
CASSRPGAYTGELFF
>TRBV7-2
CASSSGTGIYEQYF
>TRBV5-1
CASSKTQGIANTGELFF
>TRBV24-1
CATSDWGSSTGELFF
>TRBV4-3
CASSRTALGRNEQFF
>TRBV27
CASSPGLAGSGSYNEQFF
>TRBV6-2/TRBV6-3
CASSTRLGLAGEVNEQYF
>TRBV6-5
CASSYSWDSPYEQYF
>TRBV6-2/TRBV6-3
CASSSQGLADTQYF
>TRBV6-1
CASSESGGRYNEQFF
>TRBV20-1
CSARDHPREDYNEQFF
>TRBV6-2/TRBV6-3
CASSYRQVSYNSPLHF
>TRBV7-2
CASSQFGTQENEQYF
>TRBV7-9
CASSLGGTREFF
>TRBV27
CASSPPGGRRYEQYF
>TRBV20-1
CSARTLAGDQETQYF
>TRBV15
CATSTFGTAATNEKLFF
>TRBV12-3/TRBV12-4
CASSFAGSYNSPLHF
>TRBV5-1
CASSSGQGNSYNEQFF
>TRBV10-3
CAISDISGRHAEQFF
>TRBV19
CASSILGNTGELFF
>TRBV20-1
CSATGTGRSNEQFF
>TRBV12-3/TRBV12-4
CASSSRFEGNEKLFF
>TRBV29-1
CSVRSSAGLFF